This T cell receptor beta chain is drawn from a study of shared clonotypes between healthy human individuals. Adult Caucasians living in Nashville, Tennessee made up all of the donors. This clone was observed once. This may be a read error, as it is one base from a much larger clone. Genomic DNA of every subset was divided equally among multiple immunoSEQ plates. Authors' methods: There were no quality scores in the junction-only immunoSEQ sequences, so filtering differed. Produced via immunoSEQ multiplex PCR; TCRdb's table is partial and in-frame only. The V and J calls and clone size come from that table; D and trimming were worked out from the DNA. The data contain about 330,000 clones, less than 85% of them seen just once; the ten biggest clones take up around 10%. Specimen: memory CD4+ T cells sorted from blood. Subset denoted: CD45RA-negative fraction. This TCR derives from a man aged 30-40 years in good health.

CDR3 loop: CASSFPQETQYF. The CDR3 region has the DNA TGTGCCAGCAGCTTCCCCCAAGAGACCCAGTACTTC. The rearrangement uses TRBV7-9 and TRBJ2-5; D not certain. CDR3 length equals 12 residues. Germline V gene data show CDR1 as SEHNR and CDR2 as FQNEAQ (reference sequence). V was clipped by 3 bases and J by 1 base, with 3 bases between them.